This T cell receptor (beta chain) was identified in a study of blood T cell repertoires in COVID-19. Overall study: There were acute and convalescent COVID-19 samples, and they came from the United States, Italy and Spain.

Original data processing: It was from reference gene primer amplification that nucleated cell counts were estimated. Profiling relied on immunoSEQ multiplex PCR, and the TCRdb table lists in-frame clones only, not all of them. The DNA gave D and trimming, while V, J and clone size come from that table. The top ten hold around 28% of the sample, which has over 150,000 clones, about 79% seen once. CDR3 length: 15 residues. V gave up 1 base and J gave up 4 bases, with 11 bases separating them. CDR1 is SGHTA and CDR2 is FQGNSA in the germline V gene. The sequencing input was peripheral blood. The V call is TRBV7-2, the J call TRBJ1-5; D gene ambiguous. This TCR derives from an older woman with acute or convalescent COVID-19. The CDR3 reads CASSLVSGGNQPQHF. Here the CDR3 DNA reads TGTGCCAGCAGCTTAGTGTCAGGTGGGAATCAGCCCCAGCATTTT.